The sequence of this T cell receptor (beta chain) was determined in a study of cytomegalovirus exposure and HLA in healthy donors. Whole-study results and caveats: TCR beta sequences numbering roughly 18,000 were associated with HLA alleles at 0.05 false discovery rate in a later analysis.

60 Vbeta and 13 Jbeta primers were used in PCR. Repertoires were generated with immunoSEQ multiplex PCR, while TCRdb's copy carries only in-frame clones and drops some. The sample shows about 100,000 clones, about three quarters of them seen only once. Concerning this clone: The target antigen is unknown.

Germline loops: CDR1 LNHNV, CDR2 YYDKDF (reference sequence). V lost 3 bases and J lost 5, with 13 bases in between. The CDR3 runs 14 residues. The sample was PBMCs. V and J are TRBV15 and TRBJ1-2; unclear D gene. The sequence was obtained from a man in his forties or fifties in good health and CMV-seronegative. As DNA, the CDR3 is TGTGCCACCAGCAGGTCACGGCGGGGTTATGGCTACACCTTC. This sequence encodes CATSRSRRGYGYTF.